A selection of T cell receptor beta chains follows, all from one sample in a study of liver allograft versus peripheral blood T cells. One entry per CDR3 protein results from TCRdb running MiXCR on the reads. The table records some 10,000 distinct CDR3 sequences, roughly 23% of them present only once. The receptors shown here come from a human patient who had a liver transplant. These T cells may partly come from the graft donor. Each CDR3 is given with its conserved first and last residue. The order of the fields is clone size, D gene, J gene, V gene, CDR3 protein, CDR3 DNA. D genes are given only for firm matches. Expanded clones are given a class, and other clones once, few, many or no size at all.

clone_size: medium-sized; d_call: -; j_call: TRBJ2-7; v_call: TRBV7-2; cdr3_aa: CASSFGEGPYEQYF; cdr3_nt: TGTGCCAGCAGCTTCGGAGAGGGGCCCTACGAGCAGTACTTC
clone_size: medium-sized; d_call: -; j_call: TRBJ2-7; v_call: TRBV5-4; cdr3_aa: CASRVGGSYEQYF; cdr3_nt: TGTGCCAGCAGAGTAGGGGGCTCCTACGAGCAGTACTTC
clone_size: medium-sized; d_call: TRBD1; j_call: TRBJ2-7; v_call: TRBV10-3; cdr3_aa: CAISESDRGAYEQYF; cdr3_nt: TGTGCCATCAGTGAGTCGGACAGGGGGGCGTACGAGCAGTACTTC
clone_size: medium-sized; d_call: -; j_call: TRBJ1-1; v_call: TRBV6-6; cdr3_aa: CASRLGNTEAFF; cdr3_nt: TGTGCCAGCCGGTTGGGGAACACTGAAGCTTTCTTT
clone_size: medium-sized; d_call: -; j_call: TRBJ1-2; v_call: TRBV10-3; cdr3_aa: CAISVGNVNYGYTF; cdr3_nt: TGTGCCATCAGTGTTGGCAACGTTAACTATGGCTACACCTTC
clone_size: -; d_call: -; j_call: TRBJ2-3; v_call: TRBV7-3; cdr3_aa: CASSLTGTSTDTQYF; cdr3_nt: TGTGCCAGCAGCTTAACTGGGACTAGCACAGATACGCAGTATTTT
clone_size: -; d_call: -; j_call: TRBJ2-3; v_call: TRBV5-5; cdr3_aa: CASSLWGTDTQYF; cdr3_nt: TGTGCCAGCAGCTTGTGGGGCACAGATACGCAGTATTTT
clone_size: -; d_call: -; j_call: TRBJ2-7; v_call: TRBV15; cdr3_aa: CATSPARLLTYEQYF; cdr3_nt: TGTGCCACCAGCCCAGCCAGGCTACTAACCTACGAGCAGTACTTC
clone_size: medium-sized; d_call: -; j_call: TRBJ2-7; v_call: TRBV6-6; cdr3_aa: CASSSAQGLYEQYF; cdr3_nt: TGTGCCAGCAGTTCTGCGCAGGGCCTCTACGAGCAGTACTTC
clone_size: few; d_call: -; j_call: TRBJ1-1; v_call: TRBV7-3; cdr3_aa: CASSPDRGDAEAFF; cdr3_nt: TGTGCCAGCAGCCCCGATCGTGGGGACGCTGAAGCTTTCTTT
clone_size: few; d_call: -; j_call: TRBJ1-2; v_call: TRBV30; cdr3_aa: CAWRVGNYGYTF; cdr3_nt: TGTGCCTGGAGAGTAGGGAACTATGGCTACACCTTC
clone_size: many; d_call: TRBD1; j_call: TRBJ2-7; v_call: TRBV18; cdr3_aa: CASSQNQGAPEQYF; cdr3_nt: TGTGCCAGCTCACAGAATCAGGGGGCTCCCGAGCAGTACTTC
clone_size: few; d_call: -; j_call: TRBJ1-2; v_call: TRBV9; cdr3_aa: CASSVGGYSYGYTF; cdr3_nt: TGTGCCAGCAGCGTAGGGGGTTATAGCTATGGCTACACCTTC
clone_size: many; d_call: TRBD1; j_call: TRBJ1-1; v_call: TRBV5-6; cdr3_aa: CASSLEQGAWSTEAFF; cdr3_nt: TGTGCCAGCAGCTTGGAACAGGGGGCGTGGAGCACTGAAGCTTTCTTT
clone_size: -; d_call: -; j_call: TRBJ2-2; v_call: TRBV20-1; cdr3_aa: CSARLGPGYTGELFF; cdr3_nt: TGCAGTGCACGCCTGGGCCCAGGGTACACCGGGGAGCTGTTTTTT
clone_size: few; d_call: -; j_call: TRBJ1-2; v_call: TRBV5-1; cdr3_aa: CASSPDGDVNYGYTF; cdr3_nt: TGCGCCAGCAGCCCCGACGGAGACGTTAACTATGGCTACACCTTC
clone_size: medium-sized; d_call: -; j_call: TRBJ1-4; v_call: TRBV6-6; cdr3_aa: CASSSWANEKLFF; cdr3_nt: TGTGCCAGCAGTTCCTGGGCAAATGAAAAACTGTTTTTT
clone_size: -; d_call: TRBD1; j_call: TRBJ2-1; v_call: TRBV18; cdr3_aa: CASSPAGRGPSEQFF; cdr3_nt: TGTGCCAGCTCACCAGCGGGCAGGGGGCCTAGTGAGCAGTTCTTC
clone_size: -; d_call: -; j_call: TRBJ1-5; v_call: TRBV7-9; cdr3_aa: CASSLYGGSNQPQHF; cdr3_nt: TGTGCCAGCAGCTTATATGGAGGGAGCAATCAGCCCCAGCATTTT
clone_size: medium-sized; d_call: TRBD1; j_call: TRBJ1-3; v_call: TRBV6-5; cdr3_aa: CASSSDRGNTIYF; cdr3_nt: TGTGCCAGCAGCTCGGACAGGGGAAACACCATATATTTT
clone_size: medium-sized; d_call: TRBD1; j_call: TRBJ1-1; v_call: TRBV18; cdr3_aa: CASRVGTENTEAFF; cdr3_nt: TGTGCCAGCCGCGTGGGGACAGAGAACACTGAAGCTTTCTTT
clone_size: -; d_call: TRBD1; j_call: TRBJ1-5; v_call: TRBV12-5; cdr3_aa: CASSRDRDNQPQHF; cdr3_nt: TGTGCCAGCAGTAGGGACAGGGACAATCAGCCCCAGCATTTT
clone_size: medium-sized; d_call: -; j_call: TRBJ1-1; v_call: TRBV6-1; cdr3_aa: CASSDPRGGITEAFF; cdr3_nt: TGTGCCAGCAGTGACCCTAGGGGGGGGATCACTGAAGCTTTCTTT
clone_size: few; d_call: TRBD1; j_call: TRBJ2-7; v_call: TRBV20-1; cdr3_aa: CSVRGDRGDEQYF; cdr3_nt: TGCAGTGTACGTGGGGACAGGGGCGACGAGCAGTACTTC
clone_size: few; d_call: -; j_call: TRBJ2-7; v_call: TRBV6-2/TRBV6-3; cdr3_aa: CASKAQRSYEQYF; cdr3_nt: TGTGCCAGCAAAGCCCAGCGCTCCTACGAGCAGTACTTC
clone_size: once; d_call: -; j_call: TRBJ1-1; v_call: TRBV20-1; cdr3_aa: CSARGTGPSEAFF; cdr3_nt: TGCAGTGCTAGGGGAACAGGGCCCAGTGAAGCTTTCTTT
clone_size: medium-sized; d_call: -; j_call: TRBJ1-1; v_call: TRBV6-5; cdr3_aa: CASSSLVLTSLYEAFF; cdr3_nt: TGTGCCAGCAGTTCCCTCGTTCTCACGTCCCTTTATGAAGCTTTCTTT
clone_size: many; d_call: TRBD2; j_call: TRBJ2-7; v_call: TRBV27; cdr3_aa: CAIPREGLGYEQYF; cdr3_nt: TGTGCCATCCCCAGGGAGGGGTTAGGCTACGAGCAGTACTTC
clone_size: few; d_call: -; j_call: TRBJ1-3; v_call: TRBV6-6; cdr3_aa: CASKTSTVGGTIYF; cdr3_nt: TGTGCCAGTAAAACCTCTACGGTGGGCGGCACCATATATTTT
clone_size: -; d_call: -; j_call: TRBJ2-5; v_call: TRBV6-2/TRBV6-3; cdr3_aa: CASSYSAGAETQYF; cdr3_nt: TGTGCCAGCAGTTACTCGGCAGGGGCAGAGACCCAGTACTTC
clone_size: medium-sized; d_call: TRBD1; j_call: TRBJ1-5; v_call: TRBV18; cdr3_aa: CASSLRQGQGGQPQHF; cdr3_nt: TGTGCCAGCTCACTTAGACAGGGGCAGGGAGGTCAGCCCCAGCATTTT
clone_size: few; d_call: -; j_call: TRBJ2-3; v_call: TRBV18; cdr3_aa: CASLPGTEGDTQYF; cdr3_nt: TGTGCCAGCCTGCCGGGGACCGAAGGCGATACGCAGTATTTT
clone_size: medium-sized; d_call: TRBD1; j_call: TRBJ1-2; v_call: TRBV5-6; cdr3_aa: CASSRGTGDLFGYTF; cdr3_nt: TGTGCCAGCAGCAGAGGGACAGGGGACCTATTCGGCTACACCTTC
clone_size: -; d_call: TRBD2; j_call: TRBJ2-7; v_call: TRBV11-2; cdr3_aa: CASSLVPVFASGSSYGYEQYF; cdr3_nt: TGTGCCAGCAGCTTAGTCCCGGTTTTTGCTAGCGGGAGTTCTTATGGGTACGAGCAGTACTTC
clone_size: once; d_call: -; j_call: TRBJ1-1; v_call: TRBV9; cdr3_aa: CASSARNTEAFF; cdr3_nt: TGTGCCAGCAGCGCCAGGAACACTGAAGCTTTCTTT
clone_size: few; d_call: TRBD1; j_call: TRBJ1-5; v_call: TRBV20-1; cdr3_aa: CSARGDRGGDQPQHF; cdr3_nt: TGCAGTGCTAGAGGGGACAGGGGGGGGGATCAGCCCCAGCATTTT
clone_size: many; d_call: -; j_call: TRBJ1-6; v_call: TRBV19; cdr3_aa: CASSSTGPPNNSPLHF; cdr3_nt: TGTGCCAGTAGTTCAACAGGGCCGCCTAATAATTCACCCCTCCACTTT
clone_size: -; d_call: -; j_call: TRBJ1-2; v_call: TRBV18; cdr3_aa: CASSPQGWNYGYTF; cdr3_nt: TGTGCCAGCTCACCACAGGGATGGAACTATGGCTACACCTTC
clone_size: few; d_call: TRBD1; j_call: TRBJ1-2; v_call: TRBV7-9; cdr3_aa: CASSSPGTGSYGYTF; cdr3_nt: TGTGCCAGCAGCTCACCCGGGACAGGGTCCTATGGCTACACCTTC
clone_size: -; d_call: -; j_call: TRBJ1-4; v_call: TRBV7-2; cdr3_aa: CASSYRRGGEKLFF; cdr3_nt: TGTGCCAGCAGCTACAGACGGGGTGGTGAAAAACTGTTTTTT
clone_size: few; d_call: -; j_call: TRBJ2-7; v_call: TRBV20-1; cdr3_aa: CSARGWGVAYEQYF; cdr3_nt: TGCAGTGCTAGAGGATGGGGGGTCGCCTACGAGCAGTACTTC
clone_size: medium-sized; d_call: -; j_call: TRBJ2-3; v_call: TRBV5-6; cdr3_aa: CASSLIRIRATDTQYF; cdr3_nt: TGTGCCAGCAGCTTAATAAGAATACGGGCAACAGATACGCAGTATTTT
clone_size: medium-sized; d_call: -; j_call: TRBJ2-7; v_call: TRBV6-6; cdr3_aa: CASSYQNTRWGYEQYF; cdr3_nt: TGTGCCAGCAGTTACCAGAACACACGTTGGGGCTACGAGCAGTACTTC
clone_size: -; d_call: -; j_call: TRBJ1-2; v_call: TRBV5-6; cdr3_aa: CASSPGQYGYTF; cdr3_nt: TGTGCCAGCAGCCCCGGACAGTATGGCTACACCTTC
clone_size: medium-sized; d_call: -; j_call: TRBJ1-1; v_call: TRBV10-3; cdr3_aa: CAIGPRQQGTEAFF; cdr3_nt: TGTGCCATCGGGCCCAGGCAACAAGGCACTGAAGCTTTCTTT
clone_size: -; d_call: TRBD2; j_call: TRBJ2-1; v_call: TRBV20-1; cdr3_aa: CSASRGLATSNEQFF; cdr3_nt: TGCAGTGCTAGCCGGGGACTAGCGACGAGCAATGAGCAGTTCTTC
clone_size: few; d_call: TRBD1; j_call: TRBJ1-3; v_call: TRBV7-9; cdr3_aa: CASSTGGRGNTIYF; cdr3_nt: TGTGCCAGCAGCACAGGGGGCAGGGGAAACACCATATATTTT